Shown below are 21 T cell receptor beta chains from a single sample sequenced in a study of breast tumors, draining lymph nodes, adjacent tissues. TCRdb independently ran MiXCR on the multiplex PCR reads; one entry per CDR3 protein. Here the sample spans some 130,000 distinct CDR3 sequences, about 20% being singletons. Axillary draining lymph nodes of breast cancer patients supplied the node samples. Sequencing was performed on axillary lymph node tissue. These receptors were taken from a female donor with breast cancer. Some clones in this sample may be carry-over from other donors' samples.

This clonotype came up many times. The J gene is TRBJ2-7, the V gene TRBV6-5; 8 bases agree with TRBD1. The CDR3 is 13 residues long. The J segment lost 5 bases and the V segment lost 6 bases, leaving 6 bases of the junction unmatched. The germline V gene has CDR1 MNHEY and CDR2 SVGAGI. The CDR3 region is CASRLGQGNEQYF. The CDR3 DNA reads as TGTGCCAGCAGACTCGGACAGGGTAACGAGCAGTACTTC.

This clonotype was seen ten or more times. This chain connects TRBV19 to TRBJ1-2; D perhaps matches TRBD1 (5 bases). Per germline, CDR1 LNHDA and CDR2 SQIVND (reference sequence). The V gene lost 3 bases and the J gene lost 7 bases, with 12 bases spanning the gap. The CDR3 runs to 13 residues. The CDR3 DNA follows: TGTGCCAGTAGTATGGGCAGGGTGCGTGGCTACACCTTC. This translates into CASSMGRVRGYTF. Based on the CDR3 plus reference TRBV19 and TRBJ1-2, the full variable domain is DGGITQSPKYLFRKEGQNVTLSCEQNLNHDAMYWYRQDPGQGLRLIYYSQIVNDFQKGDIAEGYSVSREKKESFPLTVTSAQKNPTAFYLCASSMGRVRGYTFGSGTRLTVV.

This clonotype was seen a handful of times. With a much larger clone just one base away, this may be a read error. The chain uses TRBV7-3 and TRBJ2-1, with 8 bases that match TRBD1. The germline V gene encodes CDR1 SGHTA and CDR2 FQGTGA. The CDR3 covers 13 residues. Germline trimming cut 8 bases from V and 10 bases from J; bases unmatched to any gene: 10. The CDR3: CASGPDRVREQFF. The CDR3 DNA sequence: TGTGCCAGCGGCCCGGACAGGGTTCGGGAGCAGTTCTTC.

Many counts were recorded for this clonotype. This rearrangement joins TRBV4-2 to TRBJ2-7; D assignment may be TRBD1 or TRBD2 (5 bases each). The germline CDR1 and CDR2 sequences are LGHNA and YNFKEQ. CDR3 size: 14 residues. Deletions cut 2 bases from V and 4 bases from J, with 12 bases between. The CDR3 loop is CASSQPGTAYEQYF. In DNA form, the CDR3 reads TGTGCCAGCAGCCAACCCGGGACGGCTTACGAGCAGTACTTC.

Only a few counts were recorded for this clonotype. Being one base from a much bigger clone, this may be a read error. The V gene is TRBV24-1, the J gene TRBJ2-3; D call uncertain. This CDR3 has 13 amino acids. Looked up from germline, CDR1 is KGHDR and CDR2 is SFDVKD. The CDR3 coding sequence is TGTACCACCAGTGATGCGGTCACAGATACGCAGTATTTT. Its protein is CTTSDAVTDTQYF.

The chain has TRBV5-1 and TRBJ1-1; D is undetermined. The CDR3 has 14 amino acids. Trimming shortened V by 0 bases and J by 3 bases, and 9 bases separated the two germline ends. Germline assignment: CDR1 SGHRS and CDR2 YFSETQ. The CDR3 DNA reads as TGCGCCAGCAGCTTGGGGGCGAAGTACACTGAAGCTTTCTTT. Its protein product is CASSLGAKYTEAFF.

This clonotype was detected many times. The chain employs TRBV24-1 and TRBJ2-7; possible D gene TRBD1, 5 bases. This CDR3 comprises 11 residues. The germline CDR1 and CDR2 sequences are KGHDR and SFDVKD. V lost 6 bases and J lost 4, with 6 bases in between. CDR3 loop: CATSRGYEQYF. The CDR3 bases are TGTGCCACCAGTAGGGGTTACGAGCAGTACTTC.

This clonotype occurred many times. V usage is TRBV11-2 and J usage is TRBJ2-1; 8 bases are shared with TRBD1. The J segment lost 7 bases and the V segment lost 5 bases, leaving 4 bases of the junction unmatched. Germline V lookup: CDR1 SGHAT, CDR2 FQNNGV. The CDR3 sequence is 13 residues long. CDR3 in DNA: TGTGCCAGCAGCCTTAACAGGGGGAATGAGCAGTTCTTC. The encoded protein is CASSLNRGNEQFF.

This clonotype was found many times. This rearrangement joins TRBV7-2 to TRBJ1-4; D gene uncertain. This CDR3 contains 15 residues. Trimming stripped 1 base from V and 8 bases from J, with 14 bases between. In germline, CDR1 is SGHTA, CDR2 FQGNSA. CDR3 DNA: TGTGCCAGCAGCTTAGTCGGCCAGAGTGGGGAAAAACTGTTTTTT. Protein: CASSLVGQSGEKLFF.

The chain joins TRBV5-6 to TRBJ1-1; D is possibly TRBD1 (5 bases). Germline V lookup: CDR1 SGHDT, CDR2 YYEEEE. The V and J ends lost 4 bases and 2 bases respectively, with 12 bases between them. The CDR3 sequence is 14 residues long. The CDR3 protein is CASSPTGRNTEAFF. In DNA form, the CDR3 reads TGTGCCAGCAGCCCCACGGGACGCAACACTGAAGCTTTCTTT.

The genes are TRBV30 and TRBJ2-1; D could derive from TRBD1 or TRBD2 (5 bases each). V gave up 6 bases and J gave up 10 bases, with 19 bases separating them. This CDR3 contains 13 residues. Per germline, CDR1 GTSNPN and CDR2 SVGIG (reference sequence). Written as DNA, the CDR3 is TGTGCCTGCTGGGGACCCGGAGGAGGAGAGCAGTTCTTC. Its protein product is CACWGPGGGEQFF.

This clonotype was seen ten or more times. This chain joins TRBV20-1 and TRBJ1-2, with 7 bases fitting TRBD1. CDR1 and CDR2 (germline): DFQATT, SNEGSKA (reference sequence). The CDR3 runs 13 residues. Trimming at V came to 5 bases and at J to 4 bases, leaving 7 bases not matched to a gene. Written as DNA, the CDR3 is TGCAGTGCTGTAAGACAGGGAGGCTATGGCTACACCTTC. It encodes CSAVRQGGYGYTF.

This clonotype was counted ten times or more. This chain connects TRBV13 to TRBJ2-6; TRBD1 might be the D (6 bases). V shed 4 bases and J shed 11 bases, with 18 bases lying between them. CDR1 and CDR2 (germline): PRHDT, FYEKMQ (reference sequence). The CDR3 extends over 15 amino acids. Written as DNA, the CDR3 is TGTGCCAGCAGCTACACAGGGACCCATGGGGACGTCCTGACTTTC. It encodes CASSYTGTHGDVLTF. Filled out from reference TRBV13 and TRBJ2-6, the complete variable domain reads AAGVIQSPRHLIKEKRETATLKCYPIPRHDTVYWYQQGPGQDPQFLISFYEKMQSDKGSIPDRFSAQQFSDYHSELNMSSLELGDSALYFCASSYTGTHGDVLTFGAGSRLTVL.

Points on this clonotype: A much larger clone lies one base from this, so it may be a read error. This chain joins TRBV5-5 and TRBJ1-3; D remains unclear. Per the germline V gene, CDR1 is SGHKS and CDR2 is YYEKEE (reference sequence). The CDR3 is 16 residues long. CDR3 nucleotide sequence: TGTGCCAGCAGCTTAAGCGGGGATAATTCTGGAAGCACCATATATTTT. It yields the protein CASSLSGDNSGSTIYF.

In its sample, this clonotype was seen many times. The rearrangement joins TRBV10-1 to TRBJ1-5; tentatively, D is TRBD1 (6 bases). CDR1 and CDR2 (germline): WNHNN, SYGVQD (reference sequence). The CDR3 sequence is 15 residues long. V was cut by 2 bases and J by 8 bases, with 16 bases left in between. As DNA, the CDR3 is TGCGCCAGCAGTGAGGGACAGCCCAGAAAGGAGCCCCAGCATTTT. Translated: CASSEGQPRKEPQHF.

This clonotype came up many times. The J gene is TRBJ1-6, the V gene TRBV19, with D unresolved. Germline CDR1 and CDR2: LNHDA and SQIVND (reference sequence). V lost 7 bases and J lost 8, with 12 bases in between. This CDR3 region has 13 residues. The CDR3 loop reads CASNGGGYSPLHF. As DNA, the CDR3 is TGTGCCAGTAACGGCGGCGGGTATTCACCCCTCCACTTT.

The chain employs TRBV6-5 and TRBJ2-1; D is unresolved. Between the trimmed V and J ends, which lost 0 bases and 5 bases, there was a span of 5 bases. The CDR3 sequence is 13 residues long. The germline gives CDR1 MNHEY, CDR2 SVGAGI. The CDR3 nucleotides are TGTGCCAGCAGTTACTCGTTAGACAATGAGCAGTTCTTC. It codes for CASSYSLDNEQFF.

CDR3 nucleotide sequence: TGTGCCAGCAGTTTCGGGGACAGGGTGACCGGGGAGCTGTTTTTT. It translates to CASSFGDRVTGELFF. The chain links TRBV28 to TRBJ2-2; the match to TRBD1 covers 9 bases. J was trimmed by 5 bases and V by 3 bases; bases with no gene match: 4. The CDR3 is 15 residues long. Germline CDR1 MDHEN, CDR2 SYDVKM.

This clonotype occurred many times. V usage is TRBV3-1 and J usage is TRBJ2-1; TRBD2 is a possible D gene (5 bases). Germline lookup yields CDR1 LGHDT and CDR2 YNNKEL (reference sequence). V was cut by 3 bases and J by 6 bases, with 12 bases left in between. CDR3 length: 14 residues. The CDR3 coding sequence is TGTGCCAGCAGCCAGGACTCACCTAGCAATGAGCAGTTCTTC. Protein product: CASSQDSPSNEQFF.

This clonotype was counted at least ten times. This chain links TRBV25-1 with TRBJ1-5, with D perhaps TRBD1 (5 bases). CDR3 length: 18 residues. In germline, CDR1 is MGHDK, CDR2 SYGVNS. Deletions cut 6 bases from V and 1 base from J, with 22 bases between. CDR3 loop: CASRGDGPGYRSNQPQHF. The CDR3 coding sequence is TGTGCCAGCAGGGGGGATGGCCCGGGGTATAGGAGCAATCAGCCCCAGCATTTT.

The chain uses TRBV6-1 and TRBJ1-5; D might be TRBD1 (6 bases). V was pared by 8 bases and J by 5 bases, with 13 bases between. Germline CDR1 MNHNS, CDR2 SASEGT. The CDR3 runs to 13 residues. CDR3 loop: CASGTDRYQPQHF. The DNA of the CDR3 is TGTGCCAGCGGTACGGACAGATATCAGCCCCAGCATTTT.